The 30 T cell receptor beta chains listed next were all sequenced from one sample in a study of blood T cell repertoires in COVID-19. Clones were sequenced by immunoSEQ multiplex PCR, and TCRdb holds only the in-frame ones, with some missing. The table shows about 300,000 clones, with 87% occurring only once. The sequenced material came from peripheral blood. The receptors were gathered from a man aged 18 to 35 with active or convalescent COVID-19.

The V call is TRBV19, the J call TRBJ1-4; weak D call: TRBD1 (6 bases). Trimming took 3 bases from V and 8 from J, leaving 13 bases between them. This CDR3 is built from 14 residues. The V gene's germline CDR1 is LNHDA and CDR2 SQIVND (reference sequence). CDR3 region: CASSIRDIREKLFF. DNA for the CDR3: TGTGCCAGTAGTATCCGGGACATTAGGGAAAAACTGTTTTTT.

This clone was seen only a few times. V and J are TRBV29-1 and TRBJ1-4; D is undetermined. Looked up from germline, CDR1 is SQVTM and CDR2 is ANQGSEA. Trimming pared 5 bases from V and 7 bases from J, leaving 8 bases between. The CDR3 is 11 amino acids. CDR3 amino acids: CSVSRGEKLFF. CDR3 DNA: TGCAGCGTTTCCCGGGGTGAAAAACTGTTTTTT.

This chain joins TRBV7-9 and TRBJ2-7, with D maybe TRBD1 (5 bases). V gave up 4 bases and J gave up 0 bases, with 13 bases separating them. Germline V CDR1 and CDR2: SEHNR, FQNEAQ (reference sequence). The CDR3 is 15 amino acids. This chain's CDR3 is CASSSTAQGSYEQYF. CDR3 coding DNA: TGTGCCAGCAGCTCGACAGCTCAGGGCTCCTACGAGCAGTACTTC. Complete variable domain (other parts from reference TRBV7-9 and TRBJ2-7): DTGVSQNPRHKITKRGQNVTFRCDPISEHNRLYWYRQTLGQGPEFLTYFQNEAQLEKSRLLSDRFSAERPKGSFSTLEIQRTEQGDSAMYLCASSSTAQGSYEQYFGPGTRLTVT.

The V gene is TRBV10-1, the J gene TRBJ1-4, with no clear D. V lost 6 bases, J lost 9 bases, and 23 bases lay in between. CDR3 size: 16 residues. From germline, CDR1 is WNHNN and CDR2 SYGVQD (reference sequence). CDR3 protein: CASRYSRGLESKKLFF. DNA of the CDR3: TGCGCCAGCAGGTATAGCCGGGGTCTTGAGAGCAAAAAACTGTTTTTT.

This clone was found once. This chain uses TRBV6-6 with TRBJ1-3, with D tentatively TRBD1 (5 bases). CDR3 length: 16 residues. The ends were cut back, 4 bases at V and 2 bases at J, with 15 bases in the middle. Per the germline V gene, CDR1 is MNHNY and CDR2 is SVGAGI (reference sequence). In DNA form, the CDR3 reads TGTGCCAGCAGTTTCCAAGGGACTGAACCTGGAAACACCATATATTTT. Amino acids: CASSFQGTEPGNTIYF.

V and J are TRBV6-6 and TRBJ2-1; D gene uncertain. Germline V gene data show CDR1 as MNHNY and CDR2 as SVGAGI (reference sequence). This CDR3 spans 14 amino acids. Deletions cut 0 bases from V and 7 bases from J, with 10 bases between. The CDR3 DNA reads as TGTGCCAGCAGTTACTCGAGGCAGCTGAATGAGCAGTTCTTC. Its translation is CASSYSRQLNEQFF.

J is TRBJ2-3 and V is TRBV7-2; tentative D call: TRBD1 (6 bases). The ends were cut back, 3 bases at V and 3 bases at J, with 13 bases in the middle. The CDR3 contains 15 residues. Germline V CDR1 and CDR2: SGHTA, FQGNSA. The CDR3 is CASSLWTAYTDTQYF. The CDR3 nucleotides are TGTGCCAGCAGCTTGTGGACAGCATATACAGATACGCAGTATTTT.

This clone appeared a single time. The J gene is TRBJ1-5, the V gene TRBV27; possibly TRBD1 for D (5 bases). This CDR3 is 16 amino acids long. The V end was cut by 6 bases, the J end by 2 bases, with 17 bases between. Germline V gene data show CDR1 as MNHEY and CDR2 as SMNVEV (reference sequence). As DNA, the CDR3 is TGTGCCAGCAGCCAAGGGACTTACTCTGGCAATCAGCCCCAGCATTTT. Protein product: CASSQGTYSGNQPQHF.

The chain is built from TRBV5-8 and TRBJ1-1; D is perhaps TRBD1 (5 bases). The CDR3 consists of 16 residues. V lost 2 bases and J lost 0, with 14 bases in between. Per germline, CDR1 SGHTS and CDR2 YDEGEE. The CDR3 DNA sequence: TGTGCCAGCAGCTTAAGGGGATCCCAGATGAACACTGAAGCTTTCTTT. Amino acids: CASSLRGSQMNTEAFF.

This clone was counted between two and nine times. The chain uses TRBV10-2 and TRBJ1-1; a weak D match, TRBD1 (5 bases). V was shortened by 8 bases and J by 1 base, with 14 bases between the two germline ends. Germline CDR1 reads WSHSY; CDR2 reads SAAADI. CDR3 length: 14 amino acids. The CDR3 region is CASGPGTQNTEAFF. The CDR3 DNA is TGCGCCAGCGGACCCGGGACTCAGAACACTGAAGCTTTCTTT.

This chain connects TRBV27 to TRBJ2-7, with D hard to call. V shed 6 bases and J shed 5 bases, with 11 bases lying between them. Germline lookup yields CDR1 MNHEY and CDR2 SMNVEV (reference sequence). The CDR3 length is 12 residues. CDR3 loop: CASRSGWNEQYF. The DNA for the CDR3 is TGTGCCAGCAGATCAGGATGGAACGAGCAGTACTTC.

In this sample, this clone turned up once. The V call is TRBV2, the J call TRBJ1-1; 7 bases map to TRBD1. V trimming: 6 bases; J trimming: 0 bases; junction bases outside the gene matches: 10. The CDR3 spans 16 residues. Germline V gene sequence: CDR1 SNHLY, CDR2 FYNNEI. As DNA, the CDR3 is TGTGCCAGCAGGCGAGGGAGACAGGGTATGAACACTGAAGCTTTCTTT. Its protein is CASRRGRQGMNTEAFF.

V and J are TRBV27 and TRBJ2-5; 7 nucleotides match TRBD1. CDR3 length: 14 amino acids. V gave up 1 base and J gave up 5 bases; unmatched junction bases: 4. CDR1 and CDR2 (germline): MNHEY, SMNVEV (reference sequence). The CDR3 loop is CASSLFLGQETQYF. CDR3 bases: TGTGCCAGCAGTTTATTTTTGGGACAGGAGACCCAGTACTTC.

This clone appeared a single time. V usage is TRBV29-1 and J usage is TRBJ2-5; 10 nucleotides agree with TRBD2. Germline V gene data show CDR1 as SQVTM and CDR2 as ANQGSEA. Trimming removed 0 bases from V and 3 bases from J; junction bases left unmatched: 16. This CDR3 region has 19 residues. The DNA of the CDR3 is TGCAGCGTTGAAGAATTCGAGCGGGAGGGCCTCGTGGCAAAAGAGACCCAGTACTTC. It yields the protein CSVEEFEREGLVAKETQYF.

This clone was found a few times. The chain joins TRBV10-2 to TRBJ1-2, with TRBD1 identical over 7 bases. The CDR3 is made up of 15 amino acids. Germline values: CDR1 WSHSY, CDR2 SAAADI. Trimming at V came to 0 bases and at J to 4 bases, leaving 5 bases not matched to a gene. CDR3 amino acids: CASSESEGGAYGYTF. CDR3 sequence (DNA): TGCGCCAGCAGTGAGTCTGAAGGGGGCGCCTATGGCTACACCTTC.

The CDR3, as DNA: TGCGCCAGCAGCTCCAGAGGAGGCGCAGATACGCAGTATTTT. This encodes CASSSRGGADTQYF. The chain links TRBV5-1 to TRBJ2-3; D is perhaps TRBD2 (5 bases). The V end lost 3 bases, the J end lost 4 bases, and 12 bases lay between the germline ends. This CDR3 has 14 residues. The germline V gene has CDR1 SGHRS and CDR2 YFSETQ.

The J gene is TRBJ1-2, the V gene TRBV13, with D hard to call. Germline V gene sequence: CDR1 PRHDT, CDR2 FYEKMQ (reference sequence). This CDR3 spans 14 amino acids. Trimming cost V 2 bases and J 8 bases, with 15 bases left between them. CDR3 protein: CASSLPGNRAGYTF. The CDR3 region has the DNA TGTGCCAGCAGCTTACCGGGAAATAGAGCAGGCTACACCTTC.

The chain combines TRBV12-5 with TRBJ1-1; no clear D gene. The V gene lost 0 bases and the J gene lost 0 bases, with 23 bases spanning the gap. The CDR3 runs to 20 residues. Germline values: CDR1 LGHNT, CDR2 FRNRAP. The CDR3 loop reads CASGLVPLGELRLMNTEAFF. The CDR3, as DNA: TGTGCTAGTGGTTTGGTTCCCTTAGGTGAATTAAGACTCATGAACACTGAAGCTTTCTTT. The entire variable domain, with the rest obtained from reference TRBV12-5 and TRBJ1-1, is as follows: DARVTQTPRHKVTEMGQEVTMRCQPILGHNTVFWYRQTMMQGLELLAYFRNRAPLDDSGMPKDRFSAEMPDATLATLKIQPSEPRDSAVYFCASGLVPLGELRLMNTEAFFGQGTRLTVV.

The genes are TRBV7-9 and TRBJ1-4, with TRBD1 matching 7 bases. The CDR3 sequence is 14 residues long. The ends lost 5 bases at V and 5 bases at J; junction bases unmatched: 5. Germline-derived CDR1 and CDR2 are SEHNR and FQNEAQ (reference sequence). The CDR3 spells CASSPGQPNEKLFF. The CDR3 DNA sequence: TGTGCCAGCAGCCCGGGACAGCCGAATGAAAAACTGTTTTTT.

This chain links TRBV5-1 with TRBJ1-1, with 7 bases lining up with TRBD1. The CDR3 extends over 14 amino acids. In germline, CDR1 is SGHRS, CDR2 YFSETQ. After removal of 4 bases from V and 1 base from J, the junction contained 4 bases not matched to a gene. The CDR3 region has the DNA TGCGCCAGCAGCGTCGGGACAGAGAACACTGAAGCTTTCTTT. Its protein is CASSVGTENTEAFF.

This chain links TRBV3-1 (or the pseudogene TRBV3-2) with TRBJ1-4, with D possibly matching TRBD1 (6 bases). CDR1 LGHDT and CDR2 YNNKEL come from the germline V gene (reference sequence). Trimming shortened V by 0 bases and J by 2 bases, and 7 bases separated the two germline ends. The CDR3 is made up of 15 amino acids. This CDR3 is CASSQEQGTNEKLFF. In DNA form, the CDR3 reads TGTGCCAGCAGCCAAGAACAGGGTACTAATGAAAAACTGTTTTTT.

The rearrangement joins TRBV2 to TRBJ2-2; D perhaps matches TRBD2 (6 bases). Trimming pared 10 bases from V and 3 bases from J, leaving 15 bases between. The CDR3 length is 14 residues. In germline, CDR1 is SNHLY, CDR2 FYNNEI. Here the CDR3 DNA reads TGTGCCACTCGACCCGGGACTTACACCGGGGAGCTGTTTTTT. This encodes CATRPGTYTGELFF.

V is TRBV2 and J is TRBJ2-7; D is possibly TRBD1 (6 bases). Germline V gene lookup returns CDR1 SNHLY and CDR2 FYNNEI. The V and J ends lost 2 bases and 0 bases respectively, with 14 bases between them. This CDR3 spans 16 amino acids. The CDR3 loop reads CASSEHMDSFSYEQYF. CDR3 DNA: TGTGCCAGCAGTGAACATATGGACAGTTTCTCCTACGAGCAGTACTTC.

This rearrangement joins TRBV10-3 to TRBJ1-3; D might be TRBD1 (6 bases). The CDR3 sequence is 14 residues long. CDR1 is ENHRY, CDR2 SYGVKD, per germline. V was cut by 6 bases and J by 5 bases, with 14 bases left in between. The CDR3 nucleotides are TGTGCCATCAGCAACGCGGACAGCAGAAACACCATATATTTT. Translating it yields CAISNADSRNTIYF.

This chain links TRBV28 with TRBJ2-7; D is unresolved. Trimming pared 7 bases from V and 2 bases from J, leaving 18 bases between. CDR1 MDHEN and CDR2 SYDVKM come from the germline V gene. This CDR3 comprises 15 residues. In nucleotides, the CDR3 is TGTGCCAGCACCCCCGACTTCGGTTCCCCCTACGAGCAGTACTTC. Its translation is CASTPDFGSPYEQYF.

This clone appeared a few times. The V gene is TRBV7-8, the J gene TRBJ1-1, with unresolved D. V was cut by 5 bases and J by 1 base, with 11 bases left in between. CDR3 length: 14 residues. The V gene's germline CDR1 is SGHVS and CDR2 FQNEAQ. DNA of the CDR3: TGTGCCAGCAGCCAACCGCGGGAGAACACTGAAGCTTTCTTT. Its protein is CASSQPRENTEAFF. The full variable domain, in which reference TRBV7-8 and TRBJ1-1 provide the parts outside the CDR3, is GAGVSQSPRYKVAKRGQDVALRCDPISGHVSLFWYQQALGQGPEFLTYFQNEAQLDKSGLPSDRFFAERPEGSVSTLKIQRTQQEDSAVYLCASSQPRENTEAFFGQGTRLTVV.

The V and J genes are TRBV5-1 and TRBJ1-2; the D is unclear. Trimming removed 0 bases from V and 8 bases from J, with 14 bases in between. CDR3 length: 14 residues. Germline loops: CDR1 SGHRS, CDR2 YFSETQ. CDR3 amino acids: CASSLGSQTGGYTF. CDR3 DNA: TGCGCCAGCAGCTTGGGGTCCCAAACCGGGGGCTACACCTTC.

This chain connects TRBV4-2 to TRBJ2-3; D may be TRBD2 (5 bases). There are 16 residues in the CDR3. V dropped 0 bases and J dropped 8 bases, with 18 bases sitting between them. Germline V gives CDR1 LGHNA, CDR2 YNFKEQ. This CDR3 is CASSQEFLQQAGTQYF. The CDR3, as DNA: TGTGCCAGCAGCCAAGAATTTTTACAGCAGGCGGGTACGCAGTATTTT.

The chain employs TRBV27 and TRBJ2-3; D might be TRBD1 (5 bases). The V end was cut by 1 base, the J end by 1 base, with 9 bases between. CDR3 length: 15 amino acids. Germline CDR1 and CDR2: MNHEY and SMNVEV (reference sequence). The CDR3 DNA reads as TGTGCCAGCAGTTTATGGGGCACACGCACAGATACGCAGTATTTT. It codes for CASSLWGTRTDTQYF.

The rearrangement links TRBV6-5 to TRBJ2-7, with 8 bases that match TRBD2. Trimming took 5 bases from V and 4 from J; bases not matched to a gene: 10. There are 15 residues in the CDR3. The germline gives CDR1 MNHEY, CDR2 SVGAGI. The CDR3 loop is CASSPSRGANYEQYF. The CDR3 DNA follows: TGTGCCAGCAGTCCTTCGCGGGGGGCCAATTACGAGCAGTACTTC.